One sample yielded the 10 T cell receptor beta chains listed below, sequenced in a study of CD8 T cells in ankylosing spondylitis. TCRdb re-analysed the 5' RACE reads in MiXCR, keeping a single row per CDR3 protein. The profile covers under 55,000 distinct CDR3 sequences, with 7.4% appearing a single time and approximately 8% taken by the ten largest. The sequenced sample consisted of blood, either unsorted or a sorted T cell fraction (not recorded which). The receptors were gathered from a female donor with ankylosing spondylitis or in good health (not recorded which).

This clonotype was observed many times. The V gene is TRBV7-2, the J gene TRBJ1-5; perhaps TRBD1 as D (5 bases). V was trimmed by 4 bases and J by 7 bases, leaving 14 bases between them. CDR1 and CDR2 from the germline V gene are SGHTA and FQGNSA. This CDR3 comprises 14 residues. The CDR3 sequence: CASSWWGKGQPQHF. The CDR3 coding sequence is TGTGCCAGCAGCTGGTGGGGGAAGGGACAGCCCCAGCATTTT. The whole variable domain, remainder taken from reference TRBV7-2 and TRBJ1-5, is GAGVSQSPSNKVTEKGKDVELRCDPISGHTALYWYRQSLGQGLEFLIYFQGNSAPDKSGLPSDRFSAERTGGSVSTLTIQRTQQEDSAVYLCASSWWGKGQPQHFGDGTRLSIL.

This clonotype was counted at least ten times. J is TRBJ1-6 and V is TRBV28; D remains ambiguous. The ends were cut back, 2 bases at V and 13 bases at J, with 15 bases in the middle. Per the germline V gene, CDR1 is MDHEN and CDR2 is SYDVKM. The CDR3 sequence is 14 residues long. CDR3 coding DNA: TGTGCCAGCAGTTTAGGGCGGAGCCGTCTTCCCCTCCACTTT. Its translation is CASSLGRSRLPLHF.

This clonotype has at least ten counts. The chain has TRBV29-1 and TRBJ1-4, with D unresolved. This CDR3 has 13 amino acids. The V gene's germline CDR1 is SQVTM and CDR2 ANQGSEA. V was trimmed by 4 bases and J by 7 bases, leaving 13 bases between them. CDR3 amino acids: CSVAYSPGEKLFF. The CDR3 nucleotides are TGCAGCGTTGCATACTCCCCGGGTGAAAAACTGTTTTTT.

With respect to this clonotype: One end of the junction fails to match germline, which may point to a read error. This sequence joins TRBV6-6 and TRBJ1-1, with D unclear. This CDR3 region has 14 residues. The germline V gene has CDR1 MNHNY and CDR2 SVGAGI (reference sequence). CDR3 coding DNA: TGTGCCAGCAGTTACTCAACAGCGAACCCTGAAGCTTTCTTT. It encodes CASSYSTANPEAFF.

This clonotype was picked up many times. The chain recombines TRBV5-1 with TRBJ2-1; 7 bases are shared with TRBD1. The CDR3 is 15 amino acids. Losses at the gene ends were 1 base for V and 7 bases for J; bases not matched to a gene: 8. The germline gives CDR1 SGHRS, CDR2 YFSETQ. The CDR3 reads CASSLSRGPNNEQFF. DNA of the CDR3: TGCGCCAGCAGCTTGAGTAGGGGGCCTAATAATGAGCAGTTCTTC. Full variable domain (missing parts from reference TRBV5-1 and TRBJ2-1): KAGVTQTPRYLIKTRGQQVTLSCSPISGHRSVSWYQQTPGQGLQFLFEYFSETQRNKGNFPGRFSGRQFSNSRSEMNVSTLELGDSALYLCASSLSRGPNNEQFFGPGTRLTVL.

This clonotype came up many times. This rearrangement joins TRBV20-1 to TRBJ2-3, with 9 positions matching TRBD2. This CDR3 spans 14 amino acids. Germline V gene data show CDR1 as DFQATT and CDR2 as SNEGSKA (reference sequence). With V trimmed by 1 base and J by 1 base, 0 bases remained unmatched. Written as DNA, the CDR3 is TGCAGTGCTAGAGCTAGCGGGGGCACAGATACGCAGTATTTT. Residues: CSARASGGTDTQYF.

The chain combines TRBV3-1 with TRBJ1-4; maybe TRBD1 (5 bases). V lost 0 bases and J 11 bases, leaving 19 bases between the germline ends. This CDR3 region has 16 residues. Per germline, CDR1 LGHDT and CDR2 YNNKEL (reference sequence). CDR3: CASSQDGGGPREKLFF. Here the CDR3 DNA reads TGTGCCAGCAGCCAAGATGGTGGGGGACCGCGCGAGAAACTGTTTTTT. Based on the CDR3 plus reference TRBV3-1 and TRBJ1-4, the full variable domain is DTAVSQTPKYLVTQMGNDKSIKCEQNLGHDTMYWYKQDSKKFLKIMFSYNNKELIINETVPNRFSPKSPDKAHLNLHINSLELGDSAVYFCASSQDGGGPREKLFFGSGTQLSVL.

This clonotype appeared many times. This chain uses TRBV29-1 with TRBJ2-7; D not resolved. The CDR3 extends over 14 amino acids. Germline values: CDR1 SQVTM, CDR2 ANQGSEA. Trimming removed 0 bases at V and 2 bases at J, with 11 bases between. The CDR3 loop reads CSVEEPTGAYEQYF. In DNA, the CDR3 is TGCAGCGTTGAAGAACCCACTGGTGCCTACGAGCAGTACTTC.

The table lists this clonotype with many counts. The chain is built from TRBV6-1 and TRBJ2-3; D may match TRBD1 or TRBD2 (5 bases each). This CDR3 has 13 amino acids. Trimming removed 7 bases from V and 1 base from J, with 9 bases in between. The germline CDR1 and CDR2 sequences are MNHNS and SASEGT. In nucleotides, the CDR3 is TGTGCCAGCAACCGGGACGGCACAGATACGCAGTATTTT. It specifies CASNRDGTDTQYF.

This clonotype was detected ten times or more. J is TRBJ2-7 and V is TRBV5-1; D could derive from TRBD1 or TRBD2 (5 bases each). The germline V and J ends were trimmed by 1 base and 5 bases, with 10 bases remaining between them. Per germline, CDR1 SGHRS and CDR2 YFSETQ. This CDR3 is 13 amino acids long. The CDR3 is CASSLLGTDEQYF. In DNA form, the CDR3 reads TGCGCCAGCAGCTTGCTAGGGACCGACGAGCAGTACTTC.